There are a few counts of the clone carrying this T cell receptor (beta chain). The antigen is not known. Scientists made TCR beta libraries using quantitative 5'-RACE with molecular barcodes. In TCRdb, the 5' RACE reads were re-called with MiXCR into one record per CDR3 protein. The data hold some 15,000 distinct CDR3 sequences, with approximately 8.4% observed a single time. These data are taken from a study of CD8 T cells in ankylosing spondylitis. General study findings and limits: Certain motif variants had earlier been reported in reactive arthritis synovial fluid and blood. The clones that were linked to disease were reported to be significantly enriched in matched synovial fluid samples from ankylosing spondylitis patients.

Sequenced input: blood. The TCR originated in a male donor with ankylosing spondylitis or in good health (not recorded which).

The CDR3 DNA reads as TGTGCCAGCTCGCGCGACAGGGGAATTAATGAAAAACTGTTTTTT. It specifies CASSRDRGINEKLFF. J is TRBJ1-4 and V is TRBV18, with 8 bases matching TRBD1. The J segment lost 4 bases and the V segment lost 6 bases, leaving 7 bases of the junction unmatched. CDR1 is KGHSH and CDR2 is LQKENI in the germline V gene. The CDR3 has 15 amino acids.